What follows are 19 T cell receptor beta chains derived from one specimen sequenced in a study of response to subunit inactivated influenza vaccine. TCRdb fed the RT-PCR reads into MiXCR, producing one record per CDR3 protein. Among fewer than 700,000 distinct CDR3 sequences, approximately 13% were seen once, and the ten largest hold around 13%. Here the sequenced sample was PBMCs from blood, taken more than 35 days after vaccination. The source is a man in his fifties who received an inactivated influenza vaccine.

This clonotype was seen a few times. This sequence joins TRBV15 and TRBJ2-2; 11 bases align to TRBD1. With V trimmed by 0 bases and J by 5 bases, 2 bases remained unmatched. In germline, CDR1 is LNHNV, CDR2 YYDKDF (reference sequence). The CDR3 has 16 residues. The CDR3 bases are TGTGCCACCAGCAGAGACGGGACAGGGGGTACCGGGGAGCTGTTTTTT. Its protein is CATSRDGTGGTGELFF.

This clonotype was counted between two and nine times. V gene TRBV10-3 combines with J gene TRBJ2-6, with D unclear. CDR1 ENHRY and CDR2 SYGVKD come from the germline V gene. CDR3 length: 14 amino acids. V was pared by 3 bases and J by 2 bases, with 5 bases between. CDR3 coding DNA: TGTGCCATCAGTGACACCACTGGGGCCAACGTCCTGACTTTC. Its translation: CAISDTTGANVLTF.

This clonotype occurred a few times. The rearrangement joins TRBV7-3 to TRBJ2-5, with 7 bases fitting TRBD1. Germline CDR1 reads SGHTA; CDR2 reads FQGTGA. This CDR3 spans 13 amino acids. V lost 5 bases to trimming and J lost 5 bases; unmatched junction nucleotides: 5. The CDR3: CASSRTGQETQYF. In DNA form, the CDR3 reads TGTGCCAGCAGCCGGACAGGCCAGGAGACCCAGTACTTC.

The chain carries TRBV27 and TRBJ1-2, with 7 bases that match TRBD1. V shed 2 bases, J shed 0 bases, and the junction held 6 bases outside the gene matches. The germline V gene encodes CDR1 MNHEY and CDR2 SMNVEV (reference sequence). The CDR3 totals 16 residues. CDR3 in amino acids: CASSLVGTATNYGYTF. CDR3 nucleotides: TGTGCCAGCAGTTTAGTTGGGACAGCTACTAACTATGGCTACACCTTC.

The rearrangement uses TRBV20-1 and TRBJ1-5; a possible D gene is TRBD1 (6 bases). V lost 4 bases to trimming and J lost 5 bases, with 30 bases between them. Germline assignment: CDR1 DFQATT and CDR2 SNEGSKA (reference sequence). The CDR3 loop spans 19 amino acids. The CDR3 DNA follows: TGCAGTGCTATAGATCTATCGACGGGACACCTTTTATGGCATCAGCCCCAGCATTTT. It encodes CSAIDLSTGHLLWHQPQHF.

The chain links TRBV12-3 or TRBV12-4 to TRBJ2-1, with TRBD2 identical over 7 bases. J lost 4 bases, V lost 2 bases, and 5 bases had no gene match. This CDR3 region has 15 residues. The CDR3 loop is CASSLWGGDYNEQFF. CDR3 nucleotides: TGTGCCAGCAGTTTATGGGGGGGAGATTACAATGAGCAGTTCTTC.

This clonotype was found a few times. CDR3 sequence: CASSARDSYQETQYF. In nucleotides, the CDR3 is TGTGCCAGCAGTGCCCGGGACAGCTACCAAGAGACCCAGTACTTC. The V call is TRBV12-3 or TRBV12-4, the J call TRBJ2-5; 7 bases fit TRBD1. V was pared by 5 bases and J by 0 bases, with 6 bases of the junction left unmatched. This CDR3 region has 15 residues.

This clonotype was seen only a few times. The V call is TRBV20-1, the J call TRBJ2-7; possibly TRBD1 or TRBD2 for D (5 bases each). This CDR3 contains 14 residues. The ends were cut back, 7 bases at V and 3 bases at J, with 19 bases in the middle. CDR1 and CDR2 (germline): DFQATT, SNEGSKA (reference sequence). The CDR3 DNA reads TGCAGTGTGGACTCCGGGGCGGTGATCTACGAGCAGTACTTC. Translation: CSVDSGAVIYEQYF.

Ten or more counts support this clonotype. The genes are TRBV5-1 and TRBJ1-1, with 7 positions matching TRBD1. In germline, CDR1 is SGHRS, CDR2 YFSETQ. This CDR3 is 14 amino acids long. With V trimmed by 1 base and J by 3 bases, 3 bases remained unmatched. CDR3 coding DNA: TGCGCCAGCAGCTTGAGGGGGCGGGACACTGAAGCTTTCTTT. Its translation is CASSLRGRDTEAFF.

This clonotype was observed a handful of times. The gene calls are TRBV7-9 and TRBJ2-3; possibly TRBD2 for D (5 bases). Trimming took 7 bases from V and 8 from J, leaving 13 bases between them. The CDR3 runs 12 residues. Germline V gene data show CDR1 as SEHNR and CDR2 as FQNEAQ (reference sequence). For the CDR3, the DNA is TGTGCCAGCACCGCCCCCGAGGGTACGCAGTATTTT. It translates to CASTAPEGTQYF.

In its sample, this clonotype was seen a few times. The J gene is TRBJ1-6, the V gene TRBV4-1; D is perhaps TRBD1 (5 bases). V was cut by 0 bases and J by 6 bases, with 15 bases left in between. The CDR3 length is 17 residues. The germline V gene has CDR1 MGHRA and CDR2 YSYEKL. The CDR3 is CASSQDSQGQSNSPLHF. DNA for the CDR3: TGCGCCAGCAGCCAAGATTCCCAGGGCCAGAGTAATTCACCCCTCCACTTT.

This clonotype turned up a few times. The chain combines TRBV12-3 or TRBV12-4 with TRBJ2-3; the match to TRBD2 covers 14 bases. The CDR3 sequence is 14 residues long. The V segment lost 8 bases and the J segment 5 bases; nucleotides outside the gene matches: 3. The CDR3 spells CASRLAGGQDTQYF. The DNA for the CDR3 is TGTGCCAGCCGACTAGCGGGGGGGCAAGATACGCAGTATTTT.

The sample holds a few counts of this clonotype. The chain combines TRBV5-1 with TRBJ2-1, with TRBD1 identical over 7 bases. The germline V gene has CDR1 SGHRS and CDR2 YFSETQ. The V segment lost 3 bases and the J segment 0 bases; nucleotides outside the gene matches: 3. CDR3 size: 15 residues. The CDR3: CASSSRQGSYNEQFF. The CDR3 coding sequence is TGCGCCAGCAGCTCGAGACAGGGCTCCTACAATGAGCAGTTCTTC. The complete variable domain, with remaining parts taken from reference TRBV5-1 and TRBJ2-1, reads KAGVTQTPRYLIKTRGQQVTLSCSPISGHRSVSWYQQTPGQGLQFLFEYFSETQRNKGNFPGRFSGRQFSNSRSEMNVSTLELGDSALYLCASSSRQGSYNEQFFGPGTRLTVL.

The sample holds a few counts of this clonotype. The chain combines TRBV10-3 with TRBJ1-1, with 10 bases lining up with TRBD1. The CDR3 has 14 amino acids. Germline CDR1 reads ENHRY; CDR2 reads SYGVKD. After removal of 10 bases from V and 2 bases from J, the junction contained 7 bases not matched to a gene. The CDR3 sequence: CASRGTGDNTEAFF. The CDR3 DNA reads TGTGCCAGTCGCGGGACAGGGGACAACACTGAAGCTTTCTTT.

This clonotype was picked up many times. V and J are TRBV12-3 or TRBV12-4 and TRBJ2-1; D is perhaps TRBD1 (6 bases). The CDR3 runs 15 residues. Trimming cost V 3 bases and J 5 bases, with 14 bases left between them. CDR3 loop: CASSFHRARNNEQFF. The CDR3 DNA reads TGTGCCAGCAGTTTCCACAGGGCCCGTAACAATGAGCAGTTCTTC.

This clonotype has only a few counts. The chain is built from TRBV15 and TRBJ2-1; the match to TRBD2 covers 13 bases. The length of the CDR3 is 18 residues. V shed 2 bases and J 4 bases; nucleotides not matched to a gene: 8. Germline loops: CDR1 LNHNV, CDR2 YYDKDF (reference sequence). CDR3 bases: TGTGCCACCAGCAGACCCCAGACTAGCGGGAGGCAATACAATGAGCAGTTCTTC. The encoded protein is CATSRPQTSGRQYNEQFF.

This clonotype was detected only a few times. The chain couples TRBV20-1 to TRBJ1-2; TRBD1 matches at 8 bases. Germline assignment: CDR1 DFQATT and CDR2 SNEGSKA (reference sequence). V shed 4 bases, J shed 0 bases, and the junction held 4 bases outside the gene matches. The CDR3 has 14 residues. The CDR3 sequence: CSATGQGTNYGYTF. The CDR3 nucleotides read TGCAGTGCTACCGGACAGGGAACTAACTATGGCTACACCTTC.

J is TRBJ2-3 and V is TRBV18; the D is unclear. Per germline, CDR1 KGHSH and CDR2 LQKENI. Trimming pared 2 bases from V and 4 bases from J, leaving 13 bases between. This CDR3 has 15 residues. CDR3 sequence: CASSPSRSPPDTQYF. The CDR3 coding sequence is TGTGCCAGCTCACCAAGCAGGTCCCCCCCAGATACGCAGTATTTT.

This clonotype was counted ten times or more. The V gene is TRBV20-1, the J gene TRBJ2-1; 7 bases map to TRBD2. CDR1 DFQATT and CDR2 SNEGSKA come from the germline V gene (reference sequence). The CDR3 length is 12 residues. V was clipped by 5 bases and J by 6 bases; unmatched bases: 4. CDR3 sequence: CSAPAGVNEQFF. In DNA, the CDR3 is TGCAGTGCTCCCGCGGGGGTCAATGAGCAGTTCTTC.